The rows below give T cell receptor beta chains drawn from one sample of a study of blood T cell repertoires in COVID-19. Profiled with immunoSEQ multiplex PCR; TCRdb holds only in-frame clones, not every one. This repertoire shows about 400,000 clones, 75% to 90% found once; its top ten account for more than 1.4%. The material sequenced was peripheral blood. All receptors come from a woman aged 30 to 39 with active or convalescent COVID-19. The CDR3 runs from the conserved cysteine through the conserved F or W. Fields, in order: clone size, J gene, V gene, CDR3 protein. Size tells how often a clone was seen (once, few, many) or the class of an expanded clone, and some rows leave it out.

once | TRBJ2-4 | TRBV5-1 | CASSSDSLNIQYF
. | TRBJ2-2 | TRBV5-4 | CASSLFPNRGATGELFF
. | TRBJ2-3 | TRBV5-6 | CASSLGGGEAGTDTQYF
. | TRBJ1-3 | TRBV5-4 | CASSQGMGNTIYF
. | TRBJ1-1 | TRBV27 | CASRHPQGLGTEAFF
. | TRBJ1-3 | TRBV21-1 | CASSNHRYSGNTIYF
. | TRBJ2-3 | TRBV11-1 | CASSLASRDTQYF
. | TRBJ1-6 | TRBV19 | CASSIGQGASPLHF
once | TRBJ1-1 | TRBV5-1 | CASSLAPGGDLEAFF
. | TRBJ2-3 | TRBV5-1 | CASSMALGGPTDTQYF
. | TRBJ2-1 | TRBV29-1 | CSVDRSGSYNEQFF
. | TRBJ1-5 | TRBV6-5 | CASRGRTGSNQPQHF
. | TRBJ2-1 | TRBV19 | CASTPGQKIYNEQFF
few | TRBJ1-3 | TRBV5-4 | CASSDYRAGNTIYF
. | TRBJ1-5 | TRBV7-9 | CASSFTVVQPQHF
. | TRBJ2-7 | TRBV19 | CATRQRETVYEQYF
. | TRBJ2-1 | TRBV6-1 | CASSETATGQFF
. | TRBJ1-2 | TRBV6-6 | CASSYDSTANYGYTF
. | TRBJ2-7 | TRBV18 | CATRGTDYEQYF
. | TRBJ2-7 | TRBV9 | CASSPRTGVSYEQYF
. | TRBJ1-1 | TRBV4-1 | CASSQEPGMNTEAFF
. | TRBJ2-1 | TRBV14 | CASSQGTSGFPQFF
. | TRBJ1-5 | TRBV7-8 | CASSLASPVPQHF
. | TRBJ1-5 | TRBV2 | CASRAGSTNQPQHF
. | TRBJ2-1 | TRBV2 | CASSELETSGSYEQFF
. | TRBJ1-1 | TRBV6-6 | CASTGDYTEAFF
. | TRBJ2-5 | TRBV6-2/TRBV6-3 | CASSYHVAGLDQETQYF
. | TRBJ2-5 | TRBV30 | CAWSTRVSETQYF
. | TRBJ1-1 | TRBV5-5 | CASSSLQGQSEAFF
. | TRBJ1-2 | TRBV7-8 | CASSPRQGGRYTF
. | TRBJ2-5 | TRBV7-6 | CASSLGGGIETQYF
. | TRBJ2-5 | TRBV10-3 | CATKDSQETQYF
. | TRBJ2-1 | TRBV7-2 | CASSSRGWAGAGYNEQFF
few | TRBJ1-1 | TRBV5-1 | CASSLTGDTEAFF
. | TRBJ1-1 | TRBV6-5 | CASRRDGGLGTEAFF
. | TRBJ2-7 | TRBV27 | CASSLSNPGSYEQYF
. | TRBJ2-4 | TRBV7-8 | CASSLPGVGAQNIQYF
. | TRBJ1-1 | TRBV19 | CASSIREGFMNTEAFF
. | TRBJ2-2 | TRBV4-1 | CASSLTPSADSTGELFF
. | TRBJ2-2 | TRBV7-9 | CASSSGRGQGVNGELFF
. | TRBJ1-6 | TRBV2 | CASSDRADNSPLHF
few | TRBJ1-1 | TRBV6-5 | CASSYSRAGTEAFF
. | TRBJ2-1 | TRBV9 | CASSVDWGQGLNEQFF
few | TRBJ1-2 | TRBV5-4 | CASSPDSYGYTF
. | TRBJ2-7 | TRBV4-1 | CASSQVQSAKSVYEQYF
few | TRBJ2-1 | TRBV19 | CASSIFANSYNEQFF
. | TRBJ2-1 | TRBV4-2 | CASSQDSSGAGHFNEQFF
. | TRBJ2-7 | TRBV3-1/TRBV3-2 | CASSLQADGTSGGTTYEQYF
. | TRBJ1-5 | TRBV29-1 | CSVVAGRDQPQHF
. | TRBJ1-2 | TRBV27 | CASSLDSLSYGYTF
. | TRBJ2-5 | TRBV10-3 | CAISKGLAGTQETQYF